The T cell receptor beta chain described here comes from a study of T cells in Graves' hyperthyroidism and ophthalmopathy. Subjects aged 18 to 65 presented with newly diagnosed hyperthyroidism of less than 2 months' duration. Trimming took 5 bases from V and 2 from J; bases not matched to a gene: 4. CDR3 length: 16 amino acids. The investigators amplified TCR beta CDR3 regions from RNA transcripts. HTBI primers were the set used in a first-round RT-PCR of the TCR CDR3. From the multiplex PCR reads, TCRdb called clonotypes with MiXCR, one entry per CDR3 protein. The data show some 500,000 distinct CDR3 sequences, with approximately 15% seen just once and over 15% held by the top ten.

This chain joins TRBV12-3 or TRBV12-4 and TRBJ2-3, with 13 bases matching TRBD2. What was sequenced was blood. The sequence was collected from a woman younger than 35 with Graves' hyperthyroidism. CDR3 in DNA: TGTGCCAGCAGTGGGGGACTAGCGGGACCCACAGATACGCAGTATTTT. Translating gives CASSGGLAGPTDTQYF.